This T cell receptor beta chain was sequenced for a study of brain T cells in children with intractable seizures. The repertoire was sequenced with immunoSEQ multiplex PCR; TCRdb's copy has only in-frame clones and lacks some. Among 80,000 or so clones, around nine tenths were seen once, and the ten largest hold roughly 24%. This clone was observed a handful of times. This sample comprised peripheral blood, obtained at surgery. This receptor was taken from a girl aged 2-9 years with Rasmussen encephalitis and intractable seizures.

This CDR3 reads CASSHQGGYTF. The CDR3 DNA reads as TGTGCCAGCAGTCACCAGGGTGGCTACACCTTC. The chain uses TRBV6-5 and TRBJ1-2; maybe TRBD1 (5 bases). V was clipped by 5 bases and J by 7 bases, with 8 bases between them. Germline V lookup: CDR1 MNHEY, CDR2 SVGAGI. This CDR3 is built from 11 residues.